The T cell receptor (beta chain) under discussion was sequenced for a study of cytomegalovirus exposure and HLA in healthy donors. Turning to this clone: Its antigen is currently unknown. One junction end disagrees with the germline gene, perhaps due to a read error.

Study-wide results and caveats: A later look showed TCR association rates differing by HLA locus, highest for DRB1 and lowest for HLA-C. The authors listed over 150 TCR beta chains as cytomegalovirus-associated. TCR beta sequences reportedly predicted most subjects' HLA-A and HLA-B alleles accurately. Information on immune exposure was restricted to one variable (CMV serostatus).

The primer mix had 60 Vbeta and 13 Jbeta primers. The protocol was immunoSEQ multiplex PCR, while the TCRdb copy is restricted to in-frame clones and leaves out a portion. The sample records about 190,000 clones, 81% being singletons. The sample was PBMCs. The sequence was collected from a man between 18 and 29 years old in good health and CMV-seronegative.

In nucleotides, the CDR3 is TGTGCCAGCTCACCAAGAGGAGATTCGTACGGGCAGTACTTC. Its translation is CASSPRGDSYGQYF. This chain connects TRBV18 to TRBJ2-7; D ambiguous. Per the germline V gene, CDR1 is KGHSH and CDR2 is LQKENI. This CDR3 is 14 amino acids long.